A few counts support the clone carrying this TCR beta chain. The antigen remains unidentified. The sample originates from a study of CD8+CD57+ T cells in acquired aplastic anemia. About the study: CD4+ and CD8+ cells, once sorted, gave DNA averaging approximately 3 ug. Broader study findings: Overlapping CD8+ CDR3 repertoires of patients and controls contained 25 to 35 shared sequences. CD8+ Simpson's diversity in patients was not significantly different from that in controls.

Unmatched junction bases numbered 5, after V lost 0 bases and J lost 9 bases. The CDR3 totals 15 residues. CDR1 and CDR2 (germline): LNHNV, YYDKDF (reference sequence). For CDR3 and TCR beta VDJ profiling, genomic DNA was the template used. TCRdb re-analysed the reads in MiXCR, keeping a single row per CDR3 protein. Here the sample spans about 190,000 distinct CDR3 sequences, roughly 64% being singletons. The V gene is TRBV15, the J gene TRBJ1-6, with 7 nucleotides matching TRBD1. Specimen: sorted CD4+, CD8+, or CD8+CD57+ T cells (not recorded which) from PBMCs. The sequence derives from a human donor with severe aplastic anemia or a healthy control (not recorded which). CDR3 coding DNA: TGTGCCACCAGCAGAGATCGACAGGGCAGTTCACCCCTCCACTTT. Amino acids: CATSRDRQGSSPLHF.